This paragraph covers one T cell receptor beta chain sequence. No antigen is known for it. Tagging with unique molecular identifiers was applied to individual cDNA molecules. TCRdb processed the 5' RACE reads anew with MiXCR; each CDR3 protein has one entry. In the table there are tens of thousands of distinct CDR3 sequences, about 15% of which are singletons. The data were taken from a study of early T cells in non-severe SARS-CoV-2 infection. Germline V gene sequence: CDR1 SNHLY, CDR2 FYNNEI. Trimming removed 4 bases from V and 6 bases from J; junction bases left unmatched: 10. The CDR3 has 16 residues. Study-wide results and caveats: Anti-spike CD8 responses were favored in VDJdb matching, and private and CD4 specificities were missed.

The V call is TRBV2, the J call TRBJ2-7; 12 nucleotides match TRBD1. Source material: whole blood. The clonotype originates from an adult who was a healthcare worker with PCR-confirmed SARS-CoV-2 infection or an uninfected control (not recorded which). CDR3 DNA sequence: TGTGCCAGCAGTGCAGTAGCCGGGACAGGGGGCTCCGAGCAGTACTTC. It translates to CASSAVAGTGGSEQYF.